This entry concerns a single TCR beta chain. Its antigen is undetermined. The TRB libraries of cDNA were built by UMI-labeled 5' RACE. TCRdb re-called the 5' RACE reads and gives one entry per CDR3 protein, without DNA. The sample table includes roughly 60,000 distinct CDR3 sequences. Triplicate sorting captured roughly 300,000 cells each from every CD8+ T cell subset. By phenotype, naive CD8+ T cells were CD45RO-CCR7+CD27+CD95-. The entry originates in a study of CXCR3-negative and CXCR3-positive naive CD8 T cells. The CDR3 is 13 residues long. General observations from the study: Diversity in memory CD8+ cells fell much lower than the comparably high levels seen in both naive subsets. CXCR3-negative naive cells had less hydrophobic TRB CDR3s than did CXCR3-positive naive cells.

V usage is TRBV12-3 or TRBV12-4 and J usage is TRBJ1-4. The sample was naive CXCR3+ CD8+ T cells from blood. Subset specified: CD45RO-CCR7+CD27+CD95- naive CD8+ T cells expressing CXCR3 (TNR3+). This TCR was recovered from a human donor in good health. Some clones in this sample may be carry-over from other donors' samples. The CDR3 sequence: CASSFGGEEGQVF.